The clone carrying this T cell receptor (beta chain) was picked up a small number of times. Its target is unknown. The TCR library protocol was used to attach unique molecular identifiers. These identifiers were attached to individual cDNA molecules. Each CDR3 protein is one row after TCRdb ran MiXCR on the 5' RACE reads. The repertoire holds tens of thousands of distinct CDR3 sequences, with 9.5% to 15% as singletons. V lost 0 bases and J 4 bases, leaving 19 bases between the germline ends. Germline CDR1 is DFQATT and CDR2 is SNEGSKA (reference sequence). This CDR3 has 17 residues. This sample was included in a study of early T cells in non-severe SARS-CoV-2 infection. About the study: Sequencing used unsorted whole-blood bulk RNA, so chains lack pairing.

Study-level points and caveats: Sequences matched to VDJdb favored anti-spike CD8 responses, while private and CD4 specificities were missed.

This clonotype was sampled from an adult who was a healthcare worker with PCR-confirmed SARS-CoV-2 infection or an uninfected control (not recorded which). V gene TRBV20-1 combines with J gene TRBJ1-5; the D gene is possibly TRBD1 (5 bases). The sample was whole blood, taken at baseline. The DNA for the CDR3 is TGCAGTGCTAGAGATGGCGGGGCGACATCCGAAAATCAGCCCCAGCATTTT. Translation gives CSARDGGATSENQPQHF.